This TCR beta chain originates from a study of early T cells in non-severe SARS-CoV-2 infection (dated by TCRdb to the early 2020s). Background on the whole study: Bulk RNA from unsorted whole blood was used for TCR sequencing, so alpha and beta chains could not be paired.

General conclusions and limits of the study: Matching against VDJdb was skewed toward anti-spike CD8 responses, likely underestimated virus-specific expansions, and missed private and CD4 specificities.

The library was prepared using 5' RACE. These reads were obtained on a NextSeq 500. Unique molecular identifiers were attached to individual cDNA molecules in the TCR library protocol so that sequencing error and PCR bias could be corrected. Both TCR alpha and beta chains were sequenced, and tight co-correlation was observed between alpha and beta sequence abundances in each sample. For the original study's pipeline: V gene, J gene and CDR3 annotation of TCR sequences was performed with Decombinator V4. Expanded TCRs were defined as changing significantly between any two time points under a Poisson model with p below 0.0001. TCR abundances were normalised to the total number of TCRs sequenced per sample and were expressed as counts per million. TRAV1-2 paired with TRAJ12, TRAJ20 or TRAJ33 defined MAIT TCRs, while TRAV10 paired with TRAJ18 defined iNKT TCRs. VDJdb, accessed 1 November 2021, was searched for CMV, EBV and SARS-CoV-2 annotated TCRs, with TCRs annotated for multiple antigens excluded. TCRdb itself trimmed the public reads at Q25 with fastp, ran MiXCR and retained productive beta chains. Rows with a matching CDR3 protein are joined into one entry that keeps the most common DNA and genes. The V and J calls were determined by TCRdb, not by the authors. Present in this sample are tens of thousands of distinct CDR3 sequences, roughly a tenth of which were seen just once. Together, the top ten hold about 5.4% of the sample.

V sheds 4 bases and J sheds 0 bases, leaving 15 bases between their ends. From its cysteine to its phenylalanine, the CDR3 spans 17 amino acids. Kept here is only the CDR3 DNA, which spans 51 bases and is read in frame from base 1. Taken from the germline V gene, the CDR1 and CDR2 loops are SNHLY and FYNNEI. This clonotype was recorded at least ten times. The antigen it binds to is not known. Qualities for individual bases were not recorded, and no much larger clone is one base off. This was a case-control study nested in a cohort of healthcare workers in London, UK, who had nasopharyngeal swab PCR tests and blood samples taken every week. Healthcare workers were enrolled in the week of the UK lockdown, from 23 to 31 March 2020, and were followed every week for up to roughly 15 weeks.

The chain uses TRBV2 and TRBJ2-2; the D region possibly corresponds to TRBD2 (6 bases align). This TCR was sampled from an adult who was a healthcare worker with PCR-confirmed SARS-CoV-2 infection or an uninfected control (not recorded which). The sample in question was whole blood, obtained at baseline. CDR3 region: CASSGSREATNTGELFF. The DNA sequence reads TGTGCCAGCAGTGGGAGCAGGGAGGCCACGAACACCGGGGAGCTGTTTTTT.